This passage covers 3 T cell receptor beta chains from one sample sequenced in a study of vaccination and CD4 T cells after COVID-19. No antigen has been identified for these receptors. An Oncomine TCR Beta short-read assay was used to sequence the DNA from cultured CD4+ T cells. TCRdb independently ran MiXCR on the PCR reads; one entry per CDR3 protein. The sample records roughly 4,200 distinct CDR3 sequences, approximately 20% being singletons. Treatment of the sample: roughly 11-day PBMC culture with coronavirus spike peptide pools or control peptides (ViraFEST assay). Sequencing input: CD4+ T cells from blood, cultured in vitro. The receptors shown here come from a human donor who had recovered from COVID-19.

This rearrangement joins TRBV19 to TRBJ1-5; D is unclear. The germline CDR1 and CDR2 sequences are LNHDA and SQIVND (reference sequence). This CDR3 has 13 residues. The V end lost 5 bases, the J end lost 4 bases, and 9 bases lay between the germline ends. CDR3 nucleotide sequence: TGTGCCAGTAGTCCAACACATAATCAGCCCCAGCATTTT. Translating it yields CASSPTHNQPQHF.

The table lists this clonotype with a few counts. The genes are TRBV7-9 and TRBJ1-1; D might be TRBD1 (5 bases). This CDR3 has 14 amino acids. The V gene lost 1 base and the J gene lost 4 bases, with 10 bases spanning the gap. Germline-derived CDR1 and CDR2 are SEHNR and FQNEAQ (reference sequence). DNA for the CDR3: TGTGCCAGCAGCTTAGGGGCGGGGGGCACTGAAGCTTTCTTT. Amino acids: CASSLGAGGTEAFF.

The chain has TRBV2 and TRBJ2-1, with D uncertain. V was pared by 7 bases and J by 4 bases, with 11 bases between. From germline, CDR1 is SNHLY and CDR2 FYNNEI. The CDR3 is made up of 13 amino acids. CDR3 sequence: CASKSRLYNEQFF. CDR3 DNA: TGTGCCAGCAAGTCTCGCTTATACAATGAGCAGTTCTTC.